The text below deals with one T cell receptor beta chain. Its target antigen remains unknown. Base quality data are lacking; no much larger clone is found one base away. This record comes from a study of CD8+CD57+ T cells in acquired aplastic anemia (dated by TCRdb to the late 2010s). Describing the broader study: DNA extracted from sorted CD4+ and CD8+ cells had a mean of roughly 3.4 ug, with a range of roughly 0.19 to 27.4 ug. For healthy donor samples, the average read count was around 9.8 million for CD4+ cells and 11 million to 14 million for CD8+ cells.

Results and caveats for the whole study, not just this receptor: No significant difference in CD8+ Simpson's diversity was found between patients and healthy controls (P=0.060). Around 30 CD8+ CDR3 sequences were found in both patients and controls but appeared to be highly expressed in patients and within the immunodominant clones of the patients.

The study deep-sequenced TCR repertoires of sorted CD4+ and CD8+ blood T cells from severe aplastic anemia patients and healthy subjects. Ficoll-Paque density gradient centrifugation was used to isolate peripheral blood mononuclear cells. Before DNA extraction, CD4+ and CD8+ T cells were sorted by FACS or by magnetic beads. Per the germline V gene, SNHLY is the CDR1 and FYNNEI is the CDR2. V is cut by 5 bases and J by 5 bases, and the space between the germline ends is 16 bases. Measured from the cysteine to the phenylalanine, the CDR3 is 14 residues long. The retained sequence is limited to the CDR3, 42 bases, with the frame set at the first base. Profiling of TCR beta VDJ combinations and CDR3 sequences used genomic DNA as the template. TCR repertoire sequencing was run on an Illumina HiSeq 2000. The authors processed their data as follows. Repertoire assessment relied on Simpson's diversity index, CDR3 size and DJ length profiles, and TRBV/TRBJ rearrangement plots. The immunodominant clone was defined as the most abundant DNA sequence in deep sequencing data. CDR3 amino acid sequences were checked for sharing across subjects and were also compared against the VDJdb database and published repertoires. TCRdb's own reprocessing of the public reads used fastp at Q25 and MiXCR and kept productive beta chains. CDR3 protein duplicates are merged, each entry listing the most common genes and DNA. It is TCRdb's table, rather than the study itself, that gives the V and J calls and clone size. This sample gives around 400,000 distinct CDR3 sequences in total; 65% to 80% of them show up just once. Around 4% of the sample is held by the ten biggest clonotypes.

The chain was built from TRBV2 and TRBJ2-7; TRBD2 is a weak D gene call, 7 bases matching. What was sequenced was sorted CD4+, CD8+, or CD8+CD57+ T cells (not recorded which) from PBMCs. This receptor was identified in a human donor in good health, serving as a control. The CDR3 region: CASSYNGGPDEQYF. The DNA sequence is given as TGTGCCAGCAGTTACAACGGGGGGCCCGACGAGCAGTACTTC.